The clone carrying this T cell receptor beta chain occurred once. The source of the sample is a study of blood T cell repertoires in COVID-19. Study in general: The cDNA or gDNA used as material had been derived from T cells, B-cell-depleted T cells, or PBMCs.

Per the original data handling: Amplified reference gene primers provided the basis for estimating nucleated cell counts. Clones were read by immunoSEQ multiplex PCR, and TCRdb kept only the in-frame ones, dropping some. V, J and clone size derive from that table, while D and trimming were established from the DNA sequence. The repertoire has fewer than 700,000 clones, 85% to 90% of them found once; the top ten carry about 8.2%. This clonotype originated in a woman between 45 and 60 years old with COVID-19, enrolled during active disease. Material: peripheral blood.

CDR3 protein: CASTQTGGAKGYTF. DNA of the CDR3: TGTGCCAGTACCCAGACAGGGGGCGCGAAAGGCTACACCTTC. This sequence joins TRBV19 and TRBJ1-2, with 10 bases that match TRBD1. The CDR3 covers 14 residues. V trimming: 7 bases; J trimming: 8 bases; junction bases outside the gene matches: 10. Germline CDR1 and CDR2: LNHDA and SQIVND (reference sequence).